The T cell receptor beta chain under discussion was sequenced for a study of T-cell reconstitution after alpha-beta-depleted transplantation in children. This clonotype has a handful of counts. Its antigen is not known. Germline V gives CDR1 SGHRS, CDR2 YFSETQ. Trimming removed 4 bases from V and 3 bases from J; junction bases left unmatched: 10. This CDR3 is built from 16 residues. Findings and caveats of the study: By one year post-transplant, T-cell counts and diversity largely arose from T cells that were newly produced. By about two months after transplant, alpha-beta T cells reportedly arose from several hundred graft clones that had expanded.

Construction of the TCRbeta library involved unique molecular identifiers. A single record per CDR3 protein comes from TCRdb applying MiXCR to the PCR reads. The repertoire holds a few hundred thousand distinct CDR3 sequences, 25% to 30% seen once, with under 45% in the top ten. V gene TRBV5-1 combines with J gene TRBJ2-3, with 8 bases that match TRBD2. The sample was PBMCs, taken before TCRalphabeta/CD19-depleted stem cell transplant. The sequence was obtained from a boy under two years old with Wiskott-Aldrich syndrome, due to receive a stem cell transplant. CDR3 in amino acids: CASSLRAGEATDTQYF. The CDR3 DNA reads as TGCGCCAGCAGCCTACGAGCGGGAGAGGCTACAGATACGCAGTATTTT.